This entry lists 25 T cell receptor beta chains sequenced from one sample in a study of control samples from healthy donors and cancer patients. Some clones are missing from TCRdb's copy, which holds only in-frame ones; the method was immunoSEQ multiplex PCR. The repertoire holds roughly 120,000 clones, with around 89% as singletons. Sequencing was done on a sample of blood. The receptors stem from a woman aged 45-60 years in good health.

The rearrangement uses TRBV7-9 and TRBJ1-2; 7 nucleotides align to TRBD1. The CDR3 has 13 amino acids. Germline loops: CDR1 SEHNR, CDR2 FQNEAQ (reference sequence). With V trimmed by 5 bases and J by 10 bases, 10 bases remained unmatched. CDR3 DNA: TGTGCCAGCAGCGCCGTCCAGGGGGATGTCTACACCTTC. Translated, it gives CASSAVQGDVYTF.

V is TRBV29-1 and J is TRBJ2-3; 8 bases align to TRBD2. Trimming at V came to 8 bases and at J to 0 bases, leaving 10 bases not matched to a gene. Germline assignment: CDR1 SQVTM and CDR2 ANQGSEA. This CDR3 is built from 15 residues. The CDR3, as DNA: TGCAGCATCCGGAGGACGGGGGGGAGCACAGATACGCAGTATTTT. Its protein product is CSIRRTGGSTDTQYF.

This chain connects TRBV5-1 to TRBJ2-1, with D maybe TRBD2 (6 bases). CDR1 is SGHRS and CDR2 is YFSETQ in the germline V gene. The V and J ends lost 3 bases and 0 bases respectively, with 22 bases between them. The CDR3 covers 19 residues. The DNA of the CDR3 is TGCGCCAGCAGCTCCCTAACGTGGGAGGTTCCTAGCTCCTACAATGAGCAGTTCTTC. This codes for CASSSLTWEVPSSYNEQFF.

This chain uses TRBV18 with TRBJ1-1, with 7 bases aligning to TRBD1. CDR1 is KGHSH, CDR2 LQKENI, per germline. V was pared by 1 base and J by 2 bases, with 7 bases of the junction left unmatched. This CDR3 region has 16 residues. This CDR3 is CASSPRQGRANTEAFF. The CDR3 region has the DNA TGTGCCAGCTCACCACGACAGGGTAGGGCAAACACTGAAGCTTTCTTT.

The J gene is TRBJ2-3, the V gene TRBV7-3; 9 bases line up with TRBD2. Germline V gene sequence: CDR1 SGHTA, CDR2 FQGTGA. The CDR3 is made up of 17 amino acids. Losses at the gene ends were 5 bases for V and 3 bases for J; bases not matched to a gene: 12. The CDR3 loop is CASSANPGTSRTDTQYF. The CDR3, as DNA: TGTGCCAGCAGCGCGAATCCCGGGACTAGCCGTACAGATACGCAGTATTTT.

The chain carries TRBV6-5 and TRBJ2-5, with 12 bases matching TRBD2. The trim removed 6 bases at V and 4 bases at J, leaving 3 bases unmatched. CDR3 length: 14 amino acids. Germline V lookup: CDR1 MNHEY, CDR2 SVGAGI. The CDR3 reads CASSLTSGGETQYF. CDR3 nucleotide sequence: TGTGCCAGCAGCCTGACTAGCGGGGGAGAGACCCAGTACTTC.

The chain employs TRBV10-3 and TRBJ2-1; D possibly corresponds to TRBD1 (6 bases). The germline V gene has CDR1 ENHRY and CDR2 SYGVKD. The CDR3 totals 15 residues. V dropped 10 bases and J dropped 0 bases, with 16 bases sitting between them. In DNA, the CDR3 is TGTGCCACCACTCGCCAGGGGAGCTCCTACAATGAGCAGTTCTTC. It yields the protein CATTRQGSSYNEQFF.

The chain uses TRBV6-5 and TRBJ2-3, with a tentative D call TRBD1 (6 bases). There are 14 residues in the CDR3. CDR1 is MNHEY and CDR2 is SVGAGI in the germline V gene. Trimming took off 5 bases at V and 3 bases at J, with 12 bases between the two ends. The CDR3 region has the DNA TGTGCCAGCAGTCCTGGACAGATTACAGATACGCAGTATTTT. This translates into CASSPGQITDTQYF.

This clone showed up just a few times. The CDR3 reads CASSQTGAGSPLHF. The CDR3 nucleotides read TGTGCCAGCAGCCAGACAGGAGCGGGTTCACCCCTCCACTTT. The gene calls are TRBV3-1 (or the pseudogene TRBV3-2) and TRBJ1-6, with a weak D call TRBD1 (6 bases). The V gene's germline CDR1 is LGHDT and CDR2 YNNKEL (reference sequence). This CDR3 spans 14 amino acids. Trimming took off 3 bases at V and 9 bases at J, with 12 bases between the two ends.

V usage is TRBV27 and J usage is TRBJ2-3; D gene ambiguous. The CDR3 runs 18 residues. Trimming took off 1 base at V and 1 base at J, with 18 bases between the two ends. The V gene's germline CDR1 is MNHEY and CDR2 SMNVEV (reference sequence). The CDR3: CASSLLLRAIRGTDTQYF. In DNA form, the CDR3 reads TGTGCCAGCAGTTTATTACTGAGAGCGATTCGAGGCACAGATACGCAGTATTTT.

The chain carries TRBV9 and TRBJ1-3, with D perhaps TRBD1 (5 bases). Germline V gives CDR1 SGDLS, CDR2 YYNGEE. CDR3 length: 15 amino acids. Trimming took 4 bases from V and 1 from J, leaving 12 bases between them. The CDR3 reads CASSIGGGSGNTIYF. The DNA of the CDR3 is TGTGCCAGCAGCATCGGGGGAGGTTCTGGAAACACCATATATTTT.

Here the CDR3 DNA reads TGTGCCAGCAGCTTAGGACCCATGGACGCCGGGGAGCTGTTTTTT. Translation: CASSLGPMDAGELFF. The chain carries TRBV7-6 and TRBJ2-2; D ambiguous. Deletions cut 1 base from V and 6 bases from J, with 12 bases between. The CDR3 totals 15 residues. Germline V gene data show CDR1 as SGHVS and CDR2 as FNYEAQ.

This clone was seen only once. The CDR3 sequence is CASSGTTNNEQFF. CDR3 in DNA: TGTGCCAGTAGTGGGACTACCAACAATGAGCAGTTCTTC. The chain has TRBV19 and TRBJ2-1, with 7 nucleotides matching TRBD2. V was clipped by 5 bases and J by 5 bases; unmatched bases: 3. The germline gives CDR1 LNHDA, CDR2 SQIVND (reference sequence). This CDR3 is built from 13 residues.

This clone appeared a few times. The chain links TRBV4-1 to TRBJ1-5, with a weak D call TRBD1 (5 bases). Trimming took off 4 bases at V and 6 bases at J, with 10 bases between the two ends. The CDR3 length is 13 residues. Germline lookup yields CDR1 MGHRA and CDR2 YSYEKL. The DNA of the CDR3 is TGCGCCAGCAGCCTCTCAGGGACTCAGCCCCAGCATTTT. Protein product: CASSLSGTQPQHF.

This rearrangement joins TRBV19 to TRBJ1-5; the D is unclear. In germline, CDR1 is LNHDA, CDR2 SQIVND (reference sequence). Trimming pared 3 bases from V and 5 bases from J, leaving 11 bases between. CDR3 length equals 14 residues. Here the CDR3 DNA reads TGTGCCAGTAGTATGTTCCGGGCGGATCAGCCCCAGCATTTT. This encodes CASSMFRADQPQHF. Together with reference TRBV19 and TRBJ1-5, the CDR3 gives the full variable domain: DGGITQSPKYLFRKEGQNVTLSCEQNLNHDAMYWYRQDPGQGLRLIYYSQIVNDFQKGDIAEGYSVSREKKESFPLTVTSAQKNPTAFYLCASSMFRADQPQHFGDGTRLSIL.

The chain is built from TRBV6-5 and TRBJ1-2; D gene ambiguous. Per germline, CDR1 MNHEY and CDR2 SVGAGI. Between the trimmed V and J ends, which lost 7 bases and 3 bases, there was a span of 12 bases. This CDR3 has 13 amino acids. CDR3 sequence (DNA): TGTGCCAGCACTAACGGGCGGGACTATGGCTACACCTTC. Translating it yields CASTNGRDYGYTF.

For the CDR3, the DNA is TGTGCCAGCAGCCCCGGACAGGTTAACACTGAAGCTTTCTTT. Residues: CASSPGQVNTEAFF. This chain links TRBV9 with TRBJ1-1; 7 bases match TRBD1. The trim removed 4 bases at V and 2 bases at J, leaving 5 bases unmatched. The CDR3 is 14 residues long. Looked up from germline, CDR1 is SGDLS and CDR2 is YYNGEE.

V and J are TRBV2 and TRBJ2-7; the match to TRBD1 covers 9 bases. After removal of 4 bases from V and 0 bases from J, the junction contained 13 bases not matched to a gene. The CDR3 covers 18 residues. Germline V lookup: CDR1 SNHLY, CDR2 FYNNEI. The CDR3 DNA follows: TGTGCCAGCAGTGCCCGGGACAGGGCCATCGGAAGCTCCTACGAGCAGTACTTC. This sequence encodes CASSARDRAIGSSYEQYF.

V is TRBV27 and J is TRBJ2-2; TRBD1 aligns across 8 bases. CDR3 length equals 17 residues. Germline values: CDR1 MNHEY, CDR2 SMNVEV (reference sequence). J lost 0 bases, V lost 0 bases, and 3 bases had no gene match. The CDR3 sequence is CASSLSPDRANTGELFF. CDR3 nucleotides: TGTGCCAGCAGTTTATCGCCGGACAGGGCGAACACCGGGGAGCTGTTTTTT.

The chain employs TRBV19 and TRBJ1-5; possibly TRBD1 for D (6 bases). Trimming removed 5 bases at V and 4 bases at J, with 15 bases between. The CDR3 has 15 residues. CDR1 and CDR2 from the germline V gene are LNHDA and SQIVND (reference sequence). The CDR3 region has the DNA TGTGCCAGTAGTGGGACAACAACGAAGAATCAGCCCCAGCATTTT. It encodes CASSGTTTKNQPQHF.

The genes are TRBV6-4 and TRBJ2-6; no firm D call. From germline, CDR1 is MRHNA and CDR2 SNTAGT. Trimming left V 0 bases short and J 1 base short, with 4 bases between. CDR3 length: 15 amino acids. The CDR3 region is CASSDSISGANVLTF. The CDR3 DNA is TGTGCCAGCAGTGACTCGATTTCTGGGGCCAACGTCCTGACTTTC.

The chain joins TRBV20-1 to TRBJ2-4; D uncertain. The germline V gene encodes CDR1 DFQATT and CDR2 SNEGSKA (reference sequence). The CDR3 length is 11 residues. Trimming took off 3 bases at V and 7 bases at J, with 7 bases between the two ends. This chain's CDR3 is CSASSLNIQYF. The CDR3 region has the DNA TGCAGTGCTAGTTCGCTCAACATTCAGTACTTC.

CDR3 sequence reads: CASSLGGNQETQYF. CDR3 DNA: TGTGCCAGCAGCTTAGGAGGGAACCAAGAGACCCAGTACTTC. The chain couples TRBV7-7 to TRBJ2-5; the D gene is possibly TRBD2 (5 bases). Trimming left V 1 base short and J 0 bases short, with 6 bases between. From germline, CDR1 is SSHAT and CDR2 FNYEAQ (reference sequence). This CDR3 spans 14 amino acids. Using reference TRBV7-7 and TRBJ2-5 for the parts outside the CDR3, the full variable domain is GAGVSQSPRYKVTKRGQDVTLRCDPISSHATLYWYQQALGQGPEFLTYFNYEAQPDKSGLPSDRFSAERPEGSISTLTIQRTEQRDSAMYRCASSLGGNQETQYFGPGTRLLVL.

This rearrangement joins TRBV27 to TRBJ2-5, with D hard to call. The CDR3 sequence is 13 residues long. CDR1 is MNHEY and CDR2 is SMNVEV in the germline V gene (reference sequence). V dropped 3 bases and J dropped 5 bases, with 10 bases sitting between them. CDR3 sequence reads: CASSFGIGETQYF. The CDR3 DNA reads as TGTGCCAGCAGTTTCGGAATTGGGGAGACCCAGTACTTC.

This clone was picked up a small number of times. V usage is TRBV5-1 and J usage is TRBJ1-6; 7 nucleotides align to TRBD1. This CDR3 spans 15 amino acids. Germline values: CDR1 SGHRS, CDR2 YFSETQ. With V trimmed by 4 bases and J by 6 bases, 7 bases remained unmatched. CDR3 in DNA: TGCGCCAGCAGCCTGGGACAGCGACTTAATTCACCCCTCCACTTT. Residues: CASSLGQRLNSPLHF.